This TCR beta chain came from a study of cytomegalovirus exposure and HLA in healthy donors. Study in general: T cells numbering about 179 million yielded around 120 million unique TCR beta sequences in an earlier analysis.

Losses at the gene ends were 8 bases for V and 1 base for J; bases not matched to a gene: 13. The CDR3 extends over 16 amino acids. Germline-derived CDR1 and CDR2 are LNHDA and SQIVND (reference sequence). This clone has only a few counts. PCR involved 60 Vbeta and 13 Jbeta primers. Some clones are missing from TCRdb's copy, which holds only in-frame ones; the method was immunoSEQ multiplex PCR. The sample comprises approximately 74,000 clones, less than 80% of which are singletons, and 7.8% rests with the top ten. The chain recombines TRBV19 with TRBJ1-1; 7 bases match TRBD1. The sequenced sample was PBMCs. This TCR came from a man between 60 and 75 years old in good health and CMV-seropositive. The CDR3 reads CASARTYRGGNTEAFF. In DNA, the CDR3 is TGTGCCAGTGCTCGAACGTACAGGGGCGGGAACACTGAAGCTTTCTTT.